Presented here are 11 T cell receptor beta chains from one specimen sequenced in a study of post-analysis software for immune sequencing data. Study results and caveats: Among roughly five TRBV segments more frequent in patients than controls were TRBV5-6, TRBV5-1 and TRBV20-1.

cDNA libraries for TCR beta contained unique molecular identifiers. A single record per CDR3 protein comes from TCRdb applying MiXCR to the PCR reads. The table has about 770,000 distinct CDR3 sequences, 46% seen once. No antigen is known for these receptors. Sequenced sample: blood. Receptors originate from a girl aged 5 to 17 with multiple sclerosis.

This chain joins TRBV6-5 and TRBJ2-1; D possibly uses TRBD1 or TRBD2 (5 bases each). This CDR3 is 17 amino acids long. The germline V and J ends were trimmed by 5 bases and 4 bases, with 21 bases remaining between them. CDR1 and CDR2 (germline): MNHEY, SVGAGI. Here the CDR3 reads CASSLPQGEGLYNEQFF. Written as DNA, the CDR3 is TGTGCCAGCAGTCTACCCCAGGGCGAGGGGTTATACAATGAGCAGTTCTTC.

This clonotype has a handful of counts. This chain links TRBV13 with TRBJ2-7; D possibly corresponds to TRBD1 (6 bases). Germline V lookup: CDR1 PRHDT, CDR2 FYEKMQ (reference sequence). The CDR3 is 13 residues long. Trimming took off 0 bases at V and 7 bases at J, with 10 bases between the two ends. DNA for the CDR3: TGTGCCAGCAGCTTAGGACAGGGTTGGGAGCAGTACTTC. Residues: CASSLGQGWEQYF.

The J gene is TRBJ2-1, the V gene TRBV7-8; the match to TRBD2 covers 9 bases. V shed 4 bases, J shed 9 bases, and the junction held 19 bases outside the gene matches. CDR3 size: 18 residues. The germline V gene encodes CDR1 SGHVS and CDR2 FQNEAQ. CDR3 nucleotide sequence: TGTGCCAGCAGCTGGGGGAGTTTGGCGGGAGGGTTGGAGGGTGAGCAGTTCTTC. It is translated as CASSWGSLAGGLEGEQFF. Using reference TRBV7-8 and TRBJ2-1 for the parts outside the CDR3, the full variable domain is GAGVSQSPRYKVAKRGQDVALRCDPISGHVSLFWYQQALGQGPEFLTYFQNEAQLDKSGLPSDRFFAERPEGSVSTLKIQRTQQEDSAVYLCASSWGSLAGGLEGEQFFGPGTRLTVL.

This clonotype has just one count. The CDR3 protein is CSLDQVTDTQYF. DNA for the CDR3: TGCAGCTTGGACCAAGTCACAGATACGCAGTATTTT. This rearrangement joins TRBV20-1 to TRBJ2-3; no clear D gene. The CDR3 contains 12 residues. Germline V CDR1 and CDR2: DFQATT, SNEGSKA (reference sequence).

The rearrangement joins TRBV12-3 or TRBV12-4 to TRBJ2-7; D is perhaps TRBD2 (5 bases). This CDR3 contains 19 residues. The V gene lost 1 base and the J gene lost 3 bases, with 25 bases spanning the gap. The CDR3 protein is CASSLVFPGMASGDYEQYF. DNA for the CDR3: TGTGCCAGCAGTTTAGTGTTTCCGGGGATGGCTTCTGGGGACTACGAGCAGTACTTC.

Ten or more counts support this clonotype. The chain recombines TRBV6-5 with TRBJ2-7; D gene ambiguous. The CDR3 contains 15 residues. Between the trimmed V and J ends, which lost 4 bases and 6 bases, there was a span of 19 bases. Germline V CDR1 and CDR2: MNHEY, SVGAGI. As DNA, the CDR3 is TGTGCCAGCAGTTCGCCCAGACGGGCCGCCGGCGAGCAGTACTTC. Amino acid sequence: CASSSPRRAAGEQYF.

This chain connects TRBV10-3 to TRBJ1-6; D is unclear. V lost 10 bases, J lost 4 bases, and 11 bases lay in between. This CDR3 has 13 amino acids. Germline V gives CDR1 ENHRY, CDR2 SYGVKD. CDR3 bases: TGTGCCACTTCGACGGATTATAATTCACCCCTCCACTTT. This codes for CATSTDYNSPLHF.

The rearrangement links TRBV10-1 to TRBJ1-1, with D maybe TRBD1 (6 bases). Germline V lookup: CDR1 WNHNN, CDR2 SYGVQD (reference sequence). The CDR3 consists of 15 residues. With 2 bases removed from V and 4 bases from J, the gap between germline ends came to 14 bases. The CDR3 loop is CASSERAGVGTEAFF. For the CDR3, the DNA is TGCGCCAGCAGTGAGCGTGCAGGGGTGGGCACTGAAGCTTTCTTT.

The table lists this clonotype with a few counts. This rearrangement joins TRBV20-1 to TRBJ2-3, with a tentative D call TRBD1 (5 bases). The V end lost 3 bases, the J end lost 3 bases, and 13 bases lay between the germline ends. This CDR3 region has 14 residues. From germline, CDR1 is DFQATT and CDR2 SNEGSKA (reference sequence). The DNA of the CDR3 is TGCAGTGCTAGCCCAGGGTGGACGACAGATACGCAGTATTTT. Translated, it gives CSASPGWTTDTQYF.

This clonotype was observed a handful of times. V and J are TRBV5-5 and TRBJ2-3; no definite D call. Trimming took 8 bases from V and 0 from J, leaving 22 bases between them. This CDR3 contains 17 residues. Germline V lookup: CDR1 SGHKS, CDR2 YYEKEE (reference sequence). The CDR3 nucleotides read TGTGCCAGTGAGAGGCAGGTCGAAGGATATAGCACAGATACGCAGTATTTT. It yields the protein CASERQVEGYSTDTQYF. The full variable domain, completed using reference TRBV5-5 and TRBJ2-3, is DAGVTQSPTHLIKTRGQQVTLRCSPISGHKSVSWYQQVLGQGPQFIFQYYEKEERGRGNFPDRFSARQFPNYSSELNVNALLLGDSALYLCASERQVEGYSTDTQYFGPGTRLTVL.

The J gene is TRBJ2-5, the V gene TRBV20-1; a possible D gene is TRBD1 (5 bases). The end of the DNA fits TRBJ2-7 better, so the J call may be wrong. CDR3 length: 12 residues. Germline assignment: CDR1 DFQATT and CDR2 SNEGSKA (reference sequence). The DNA of the CDR3 is TGCAGTGCTAGACCGACAGCCGACGAGCAGTACTTC. Encoded protein: CSARPTADEQYF.